This T cell receptor (beta chain) was observed in a study of blood T cell repertoires in COVID-19. Turning to the study itself: The United States, Italy and Spain supplied acute and convalescent COVID-19 samples. The analysed material was cDNA or gDNA that came from T cells, B-cell-depleted T cells, or PBMCs.

Points on this clone: A junction end diverges from the germline sequence, so it may reflect a read error. Distinct nucleotide sequences in the sample also encode this CDR3.

Methods used by the authors: Using reference gene primer amplification, nucleated cell counts were estimated. The assay was immunoSEQ multiplex PCR, and TCRdb's table has in-frame clones only and misses some. V, J and clone size were drawn from that table, and D and trimming were deduced from the DNA. The data hold more than 55,000 clones, with roughly 90% observed a single time. The clonotype comes from a man aged 45-65 years with active COVID-19. Sequencing was carried out using peripheral blood.

Written as DNA, the CDR3 is TGTGCTAGCAGTGAAGGGGGCGGATACTCCTACGAGCAGTACTTC. Its protein product is CASSEGGGYSYEQYF. The chain couples TRBV6-1 to TRBJ2-7; 7 positions match TRBD1. CDR1 is MNHNS and CDR2 is SASEGT in the germline V gene. The CDR3 extends over 15 amino acids.